A single T cell receptor beta chain is shown here with its context. The data belong to a study of STAT5B mutations in CD4+ large granular lymphocyte leukemia. Sequencing was performed with immunoSEQ multiplex PCR; in TCRdb, only in-frame clones are kept and a portion is missing. The data show more than 35,000 clones, approximately 85% seen once. The material sequenced was CD4+ T cells from blood buffy coats. This clonotype was sampled from a human donor in good health.

The CDR3 loop reads CATSGTGGTYEQYF. The DNA for the CDR3 is TGTGCCACCTCCGGGACAGGGGGGACCTACGAGCAGTACTTC. The chain carries TRBV30 and TRBJ2-7; the match to TRBD1 covers 11 bases. The CDR3 extends over 14 amino acids. Germline V gene sequence: CDR1 GTSNPN, CDR2 SVGIG (reference sequence). The V gene end was trimmed by 8 bases and the J gene end by 2 bases; junction bases not matched to a gene: 8.